This TCR beta chain stems from a study of shared clonotypes between healthy human individuals. Whole-study context: The cohort comprised a couple of women and a few men. Their ages spanned 18 to 49 years. Study-wide points: Rarefaction gave evidence that sorted-subset sequencing remained incomplete despite large depth. Clonotypes which were not shared had lower generation probabilities than clonotypes that all four donors shared.

Libraries were prepared by immunoSEQ multiplex PCR; TCRdb keeps only in-frame clonotypes and omits some of them. The repertoire holds 300,000 to 400,000 clones, with around two thirds as singletons. This clone was seen repeatedly, ten times or more. Its antigen is unknown. The sequencing input was memory CD4+ T cells sorted from blood. Subset noted: CD45RA-negative fraction. The TCR originated in a young man in good health.

The CDR3 DNA reads as TGTGCCAGCAGCCCCCCCTCGAACTCTGGGGCCAACGTCCTGACTTTC. Translating it yields CASSPPSNSGANVLTF. This chain joins TRBV9 and TRBJ2-6, with D hard to call. From germline, CDR1 is SGDLS and CDR2 YYNGEE. Trimming took off 4 bases at V and 0 bases at J, with 11 bases between the two ends. This CDR3 region has 16 residues.